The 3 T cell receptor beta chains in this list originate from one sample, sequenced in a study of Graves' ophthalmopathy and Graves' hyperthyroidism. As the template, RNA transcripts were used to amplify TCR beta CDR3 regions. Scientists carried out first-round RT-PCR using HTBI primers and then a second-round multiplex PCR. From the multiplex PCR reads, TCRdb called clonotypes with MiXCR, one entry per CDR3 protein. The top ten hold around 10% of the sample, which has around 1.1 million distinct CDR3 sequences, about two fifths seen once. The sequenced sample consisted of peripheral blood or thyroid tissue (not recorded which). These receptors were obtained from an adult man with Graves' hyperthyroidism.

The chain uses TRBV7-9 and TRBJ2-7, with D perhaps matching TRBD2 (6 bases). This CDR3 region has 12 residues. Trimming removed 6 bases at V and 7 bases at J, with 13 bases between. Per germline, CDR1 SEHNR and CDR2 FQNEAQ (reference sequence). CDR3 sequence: CASREGLREQYF. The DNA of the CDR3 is TGTGCCAGCAGGGAGGGCCTAAGAGAGCAGTACTTC. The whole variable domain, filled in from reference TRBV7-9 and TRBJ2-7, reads DTGVSQNPRHKITKRGQNVTFRCDPISEHNRLYWYRQTLGQGPEFLTYFQNEAQLEKSRLLSDRFSAERPKGSFSTLEIQRTEQGDSAMYLCASREGLREQYFGPGTRLTVT.

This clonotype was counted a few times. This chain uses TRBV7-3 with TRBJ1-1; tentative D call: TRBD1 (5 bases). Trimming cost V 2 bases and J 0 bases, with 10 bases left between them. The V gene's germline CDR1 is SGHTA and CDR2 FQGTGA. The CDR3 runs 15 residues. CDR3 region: CASSLFGGLNTEAFF. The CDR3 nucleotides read TGTGCCAGCAGCTTATTCGGGGGTTTGAACACTGAAGCTTTCTTT.

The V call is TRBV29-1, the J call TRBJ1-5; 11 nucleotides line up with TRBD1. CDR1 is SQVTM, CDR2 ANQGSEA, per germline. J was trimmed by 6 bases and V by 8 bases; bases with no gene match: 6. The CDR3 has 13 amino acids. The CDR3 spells CSTGQGAGQPQHF. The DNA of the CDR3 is TGCAGCACCGGACAGGGGGCTGGTCAGCCCCAGCATTTT.